These 23 T cell receptor beta chains were sequenced from one sample in a study of T cell repertoires in cytomegalovirus infection (dated by TCRdb to between 2019 and 2020). The antigens these receptors bind are not known. Reads for this sample came from an Illumina HiSeq 1500. TCRdb's own reprocessing of the public reads used fastp at Q25 and MiXCR and kept productive beta chains. Each CDR3 protein appears once, grouped with its most common genes and DNA. A total of roughly 340,000 distinct CDR3 sequences appear in this sample, 25% to 30% of them only once. Around 18% of the sample rests with the top ten. What this sample's treatment or condition label stands for: in vitro stimulation with specific CMV peptide epitopes to enrich CMV-specific T cells. Here the sequenced sample was cultured PBMCs, taken from culture after CMV antigen stimulation. These receptors came from a human donor in good health (CMV status not recorded). Some clones in this sample may be carry-over from other donors' samples.

This clonotype was found a few times. The V gene is TRBV29-1, the J gene TRBJ2-6, with a possible D match to TRBD1 (6 bases). The CDR3 is made up of 14 amino acids. V lost 4 bases, J lost 2 bases, and 9 bases lay in between. From germline, CDR1 is SQVTM and CDR2 ANQGSEA. Here the CDR3 reads CSVGRGTGANVLTF. The DNA of the CDR3 is TGCAGCGTTGGTAGGGGGACTGGGGCCAACGTCCTGACTTTC.

This clonotype was observed a handful of times. J is TRBJ1-5 and V is TRBV7-9; 8 bases match TRBD1. This CDR3 has 16 residues. The germline V gene encodes CDR1 SEHNR and CDR2 FQNEAQ (reference sequence). J was trimmed by 6 bases and V by 4 bases; bases with no gene match: 11. The CDR3 coding sequence is TGTGCCAGCAGCTCCGGACGGACAGGGAGATTTCAGCCCCAGCATTTT. This codes for CASSSGRTGRFQPQHF.

CDR3 DNA: TGTGCCAGCAGAAATCTTAGGAAAGCCACTGAAGCTTTCTTT. Translating it yields CASRNLRKATEAFF. V gene TRBV11-2 combines with J gene TRBJ1-1, with D unclear. This CDR3 has 14 residues. Trimming took 6 bases from V and 4 from J, leaving 15 bases between them. Germline loops: CDR1 SGHAT, CDR2 FQNNGV.

This clonotype came up a few times. The V and J genes are TRBV7-9 and TRBJ2-7; 7 bases match TRBD2. V trimming: 0 bases; J trimming: 0 bases; junction bases outside the gene matches: 8. The CDR3 has 17 residues. Per the germline V gene, CDR1 is SEHNR and CDR2 is FQNEAQ (reference sequence). CDR3 protein: CASSLAVSGASSYEQYF. CDR3 bases: TGTGCCAGCAGCTTAGCGGTCAGCGGGGCGAGCTCCTACGAGCAGTACTTC.

V gene TRBV28 combines with J gene TRBJ2-1; D is perhaps TRBD1 or TRBD2 (5 bases each). Germline loops: CDR1 MDHEN, CDR2 SYDVKM. This CDR3 spans 14 amino acids. The V end lost 4 bases, the J end lost 5 bases, and 12 bases lay between the germline ends. CDR3 in amino acids: CASSSYGGDNEQFF. The CDR3 bases are TGTGCCAGCAGTTCCTATGGGGGAGACAATGAGCAGTTCTTC.

Worth noting for this clonotype: Compared with germline, one end of the junction differs, possibly owing to a read error. The chain couples TRBV5-4 to TRBJ2-5; D tentatively reads TRBD1 or TRBD2 (5 bases each). The CDR3 extends over 12 amino acids. Germline V gene data show CDR1 as SGHNT and CDR2 as YYREEE (reference sequence). CDR3 sequence reads: CASGLGEETQYF. CDR3 DNA sequence: TGTGCCAGCGGCTTGGGGGAGGAGACCCAGTACTTC.

This chain uses TRBV5-1 with TRBJ1-1; no reliable D call. CDR3 length: 15 residues. CDR1 is SGHRS and CDR2 is YFSETQ in the germline V gene. Deletions cut 1 base from V and 3 bases from J, with 13 bases between. CDR3 in DNA: TGCGCCAGCAGCTTGCCGCCCCGAGGATACACTGAAGCTTTCTTT. Its protein is CASSLPPRGYTEAFF.

This clonotype was counted many times. CDR3 residues: CASKPGLNTGELFF. The CDR3 region has the DNA TGTGCCAGCAAGCCGGGACTGAACACCGGGGAGCTGTTTTTT. V and J are TRBV6-1 and TRBJ2-2, with D perhaps matching TRBD2 (6 bases). This CDR3 is 14 amino acids long. V was pared by 7 bases and J by 1 base, with 10 bases between. Germline values: CDR1 MNHNS, CDR2 SASEGT.

This clonotype was observed at least ten times. The chain joins TRBV12-3 or TRBV12-4 to TRBJ1-2; no definite D call. The CDR3 runs to 13 residues. Trimming left V 0 bases short and J 5 bases short, with 7 bases between. CDR3 sequence reads: CASSLASDYGYTF. CDR3 nucleotides: TGTGCCAGCAGTTTAGCGTCCGATTATGGCTACACCTTC.

This clonotype occurred a few times. This chain uses TRBV29-1 with TRBJ2-7; D not certain. Trimming removed 1 base from V and 4 bases from J, with 5 bases in between. This CDR3 contains 11 residues. Germline V CDR1 and CDR2: SQVTM, ANQGSEA. CDR3 sequence (DNA): TGCAGCGTTGAAGTGGGTTACGAGCAGTACTTC. It yields the protein CSVEVGYEQYF.

This rearrangement joins TRBV19 to TRBJ1-5, with D unresolved. Germline CDR1 reads LNHDA; CDR2 reads SQIVND (reference sequence). The V and J ends lost 3 bases and 1 base respectively, with 16 bases between them. The length of the CDR3 is 17 residues. The CDR3 loop reads CASSIEDPEYSNQPQHF. The CDR3 DNA sequence: TGTGCCAGTAGTATCGAGGATCCCGAGTACAGCAATCAGCCCCAGCATTTT.

This clonotype was counted between two and nine times. The chain couples TRBV2 to TRBJ1-6, with unresolved D. The V end lost 1 base, the J end lost 0 bases, and 10 bases lay between the germline ends. The CDR3 is 17 residues long. Germline V gene data show CDR1 as SNHLY and CDR2 as FYNNEI. CDR3 amino acids: CASSEGYDYSYNSPLHF. The CDR3 nucleotides are TGTGCCAGCAGTGAAGGGTATGATTACTCCTATAATTCACCCCTCCACTTT.

This clonotype appeared many times. This chain connects TRBV25-1 to TRBJ1-1, with a tentative D call TRBD1 (5 bases). The CDR3 runs 15 residues. V was trimmed by 2 bases and J by 4 bases, leaving 14 bases between them. The germline V gene has CDR1 MGHDK and CDR2 SYGVNS. CDR3 loop: CASSEERVGGTEAFF. CDR3 DNA: TGTGCCAGCAGTGAAGAAAGGGTTGGGGGCACTGAAGCTTTCTTT.

The table lists this clonotype with a few counts. This chain joins TRBV7-9 and TRBJ1-1; no firm D call. The ends were cut back, 1 base at V and 11 bases at J, with 11 bases in the middle. The length of the CDR3 is 12 residues. CDR1 is SEHNR and CDR2 is FQNEAQ in the germline V gene (reference sequence). CDR3 bases: TGTGCCAGCAGCTTAGACCAAGGGCTCGCTTTCTTT. Protein product: CASSLDQGLAFF.

This clonotype came up a few times. The chain is built from TRBV7-2 and TRBJ1-2; D possibly corresponds to TRBD1 (5 bases). Germline-derived CDR1 and CDR2 are SGHTA and FQGNSA. The ends were cut back, 1 base at V and 2 bases at J, with 8 bases in the middle. This CDR3 comprises 14 residues. The CDR3: CASSLEGNNYGYTF. CDR3 sequence (DNA): TGTGCCAGCAGCTTAGAGGGGAACAACTATGGCTACACCTTC.

The chain carries TRBV3-1 and TRBJ1-5; the match to TRBD1 covers 9 bases. After removal of 3 bases from V and 7 bases from J, the junction contained 4 bases not matched to a gene. This CDR3 comprises 14 residues. CDR1 is LGHDT and CDR2 is YNNKEL in the germline V gene (reference sequence). The CDR3 loop reads CASSHAGQGQPQHF. CDR3 DNA sequence: TGTGCCAGCAGCCATGCGGGACAGGGCCAGCCCCAGCATTTT.

The J gene is TRBJ1-1, the V gene TRBV29-1; D ambiguous. CDR1 is SQVTM and CDR2 is ANQGSEA in the germline V gene. V lost 4 bases and J lost 4, with 7 bases in between. CDR3 length equals 11 residues. The CDR3 DNA sequence: TGCAGCGTTGTCCCAGGCACTGAAGCTTTCTTT. Translated, it gives CSVVPGTEAFF.

J is TRBJ1-1 and V is TRBV10-3; no reliable D call. V was shortened by 5 bases and J by 0 bases, with 4 bases between the two germline ends. This CDR3 region has 12 residues. Looked up from germline, CDR1 is ENHRY and CDR2 is SYGVKD. CDR3 region: CAISTVNTEAFF. CDR3 nucleotides: TGTGCCATCAGTACGGTGAACACTGAAGCTTTCTTT.

This chain uses TRBV29-1 with TRBJ1-1; 7 positions agree with TRBD1. The trim removed 4 bases at V and 3 bases at J, leaving 8 bases unmatched. Germline V gene sequence: CDR1 SQVTM, CDR2 ANQGSEA. The CDR3 loop spans 14 amino acids. CDR3 nucleotide sequence: TGCAGCGTTGGGACCCAGGGGGTGTACACTGAAGCTTTCTTT. Protein sequence: CSVGTQGVYTEAFF.

The V call is TRBV7-3, the J call TRBJ1-2, with D possibly matching TRBD1 (5 bases). Trimming stripped 0 bases from V and 8 bases from J, with 22 bases between. The CDR3 has 17 residues. Germline lookup yields CDR1 SGHTA and CDR2 FQGTGA. This CDR3 is CASSLTGGTGRGNGYTF. The CDR3 DNA is TGTGCCAGCAGCTTAACGGGAGGCACGGGACGCGGGAACGGCTACACCTTC.

This clonotype was observed a handful of times. The V call is TRBV12-3 or TRBV12-4, the J call TRBJ2-2; D is unresolved. Trimming stripped 8 bases from V and 1 base from J, with 8 bases between. CDR3 length equals 13 residues. The CDR3 here is CASFSGNTGELFF. CDR3 bases: TGTGCCAGCTTTTCAGGGAACACCGGGGAGCTGTTTTTT.

This clonotype was detected only a few times. The CDR3 bases are TGTGCCAGCAGCTTAAGCCGGGACGGGGAGCTGTTTTTT. Translation: CASSLSRDGELFF. This chain links TRBV7-3 with TRBJ2-2; tentative D call: TRBD2 (5 bases). V was cut by 1 base and J by 7 bases, with 7 bases left in between. Per the germline V gene, CDR1 is SGHTA and CDR2 is FQGTGA. The length of the CDR3 is 13 residues.

This clonotype appeared a single time. At one end, the junction sequence differs from germline, possibly due to a read error. Here the CDR3 DNA reads TGTGTCAGCAATCTGGACAGTACCAATGAGCAGTTCTTC. Its protein is CVSNLDSTNEQFF. The chain couples TRBV6-6 to TRBJ2-1; the D gene is possibly TRBD1 (6 bases). The CDR3 sequence is 13 residues long. Germline V CDR1 and CDR2: MNHNY, SVGAGI (reference sequence).